This TCR beta chain comes out of a study of CD8+CD57+ T cells in acquired aplastic anemia. Across the study: Sorted cells (CD4+ and CD8+) yielded DNA amounts that averaged approximately 2.9 ug. Study results and caveats: Shared by patients and controls, fewer than 30 CD8+ CDR3s were abundant in patients.

Both TCR beta VDJ combination and CDR3 sequence profiling were carried out. Genomic DNA was the template for this profiling. TCRdb itself ran the reads through MiXCR, one entry per CDR3 protein. This sample yields approximately 380,000 distinct CDR3 sequences, of which about two thirds are seen a single time; 3.5% to 4.5% belongs to the top ten. Comment on this clonotype: As yet, its antigen is unknown.

The clonotype originates from a human donor in good health, serving as a control. The sample comprised sorted CD4+, CD8+, or CD8+CD57+ T cells (not recorded which) from PBMCs.

CDR3 sequence: CATSDLQRDYEQYF. In DNA, the CDR3 is TGTGCCACCAGTGATTTGCAGCGGGACTACGAGCAGTACTTC. The chain links TRBV24-1 to TRBJ2-7; TRBD2 agrees at 7 bases. Germline V gene data show CDR1 as KGHDR and CDR2 as SFDVKD. V lost 0 bases and J lost 3; bases outside the gene matches: 1. The CDR3 sequence is 14 residues long.